This T cell receptor (beta chain) was recovered during a study of T cell changes during pregnancy in multiple sclerosis. Method: immunoSEQ multiplex PCR; TCRdb's copy keeps in-frame clones and lacks some. The table includes roughly 110,000 clones, about 93% detected once. Losses at the gene ends were 4 bases for V and 8 bases for J; bases not matched to a gene: 16. Germline CDR1 and CDR2: SNHLY and FYNNEI. CDR3 length equals 17 residues. This clone has a handful of counts. The material was peripheral blood, obtained in the third trimester of pregnancy. The chain has TRBV2 and TRBJ1-2; 10 nucleotides align to TRBD1. The TCR originated in a female donor with multiple sclerosis, enrolled in a pregnancy study. The CDR3 here is CASSGGRQGAEIGGYTF. As DNA, the CDR3 is TGTGCCAGCAGTGGAGGGAGACAGGGGGCGGAAATTGGCGGCTACACCTTC.